Presented here are 17 T cell receptor beta chains from one specimen sequenced in a study of shared clonotypes between healthy human individuals. Using immunoSEQ multiplex PCR, the repertoire was profiled, and TCRdb retains in-frame clones only, with some absent. The sample contains 2 million to 2.5 million clones, under 97% of which appear only once. The sample taken for sequencing was naive CD4+ T cells sorted from blood. Noted subset: CD45RA+ positively selected. These receptors came from a man aged 18 to 29 in good health.

In the case of this clone: Other DNA sequences in this sample translate to the same CDR3. The chain links TRBV2 to TRBJ1-1; TRBD1 might be the D (5 bases). The length of the CDR3 is 13 residues. In germline, CDR1 is SNHLY, CDR2 FYNNEI. V was pared by 0 bases and J by 7 bases, with 9 bases between. This CDR3 is CASSEAGTGEAFF. In nucleotides, the CDR3 is TGTGCCAGCAGTGAAGCAGGGACGGGTGAAGCTTTCTTT.

V and J are TRBV5-1 and TRBJ1-2, with D perhaps TRBD1 (6 bases). The V and J ends lost 2 bases and 3 bases respectively, with 14 bases between them. Germline lookup yields CDR1 SGHRS and CDR2 YFSETQ. The CDR3 length is 15 residues. The CDR3 loop is CASSFNSAGDYGYTF. CDR3 bases: TGCGCCAGCAGCTTCAATTCGGCAGGGGACTATGGCTACACCTTC.

This chain joins TRBV10-1 and TRBJ2-2; 10 nucleotides match TRBD1. CDR3 length equals 15 residues. The germline V gene encodes CDR1 WNHNN and CDR2 SYGVQD (reference sequence). Trimming cost V 4 bases and J 4 bases; bases outside gene matches: 3. The CDR3 loop reads CASSGGQGSTGELFF. CDR3 in DNA: TGCGCCAGCAGTGGGGGACAGGGGAGCACCGGGGAGCTGTTTTTT.

As to this clone: The junction and the germline gene differ at one end; a read error may be behind it. This chain joins TRBV7-7 and TRBJ2-2; 8 bases are shared with TRBD1. Germline V lookup: CDR1 SSHAT, CDR2 FNYEAQ (reference sequence). The CDR3 contains 15 residues. CDR3 DNA: TGTGCTAGCAGCCGGGACAGGCCGCCCACCGGGGAGCTGTTTTTT. It yields the protein CASSRDRPPTGELFF. The whole variable domain, remainder taken from reference TRBV7-7 and TRBJ2-2, is GAGVSQSPRYKVTKRGQDVTLRCDPISSHATLYWYQQALGQGPEFLTYFNYEAQPDKSGLPSDRFSAERPEGSISTLTIQRTEQRDSAMYRCASSRDRPPTGELFFGEGSRLTVL.

With respect to this clone: A junction boundary mismatches the germline segment, possibly from a read error. CDR3 in amino acids: CASARTGTGNTEAFF. CDR3 bases: TGTGCCAGCGCTAGAACCGGGACAGGGAACACTGAGGCTTTCTTT. The chain has TRBV9 and TRBJ1-1; TRBD1 agrees at 9 bases. CDR1 SGDLS and CDR2 YYNGEE come from the germline V gene. CDR3 length: 15 amino acids.

This chain connects TRBV5-3 to TRBJ2-7; 10 bases map to TRBD2. TRBV5-3 is treated as an ORF (open reading frame) with a function not yet certain. With V trimmed by 6 bases and J by 3 bases, 12 bases remained unmatched. The CDR3 is 16 amino acids. The CDR3 DNA reads as TGTGCCAGAATCCTTCCCGAGCGGGAGGGCTACTACGAGCAGTACTTC. Translation: CARILPEREGYYEQYF.

The chain employs TRBV5-4 and TRBJ1-1; no firm D call. V lost 0 bases to trimming and J lost 5 bases, with 8 bases between them. Germline CDR1 reads SGHNT; CDR2 reads YYREEE (reference sequence). The CDR3 totals 13 residues. This CDR3 is CASSLAWGTEAFF. CDR3 nucleotide sequence: TGTGCCAGCAGCTTGGCCTGGGGAACTGAAGCTTTCTTT. Looking up the rest from reference TRBV5-4 and TRBJ1-1 gives the full variable domain: ETGVTQSPTHLIKTRGQQVTLRCSSQSGHNTVSWYQQALGQGPQFIFQYYREEENGRGNFPPRFSGLQFPNYSSELNVNALELDDSALYLCASSLAWGTEAFFGQGTRLTVV.

V gene TRBV25-1 combines with J gene TRBJ1-1; D might be TRBD1 (5 bases). The CDR3 runs 13 residues. V was trimmed by 10 bases and J by 1 base, leaving 13 bases between them. From germline, CDR1 is MGHDK and CDR2 SYGVNS. DNA for the CDR3: TGTGCCACCTCAACGACAGAGAACACTGAAGCTTTCTTT. Its protein product is CATSTTENTEAFF.

The count of this clone is one. The chain's CDR3 is CASSFSGTLDQPQHF. CDR3 coding DNA: TGTGCCAGCTCATTCTCGGGTACACTGGATCAGCCCCAGCATTTT. This chain connects TRBV18 to TRBJ1-5; no clear D. The CDR3 consists of 15 residues. The V and J ends lost 5 bases and 5 bases respectively, with 16 bases between them. The V gene's germline CDR1 is KGHSH and CDR2 LQKENI.

The rearrangement links TRBV6-1 to TRBJ1-5, with TRBD1 identical over 7 bases. The CDR3 has 16 amino acids. The V gene's germline CDR1 is MNHNS and CDR2 SASEGT. V was clipped by 2 bases and J by 5 bases; unmatched bases: 9. The CDR3 is CASSESPRTGHQPQHF. CDR3 bases: TGTGCCAGCAGTGAATCCCCACGGACAGGCCATCAGCCCCAGCATTTT.

The chain carries TRBV4-1 and TRBJ1-4, with 9 bases matching TRBD1. CDR1 and CDR2 from the germline V gene are MGHRA and YSYEKL. The CDR3 totals 15 residues. The trim removed 4 bases at V and 7 bases at J, leaving 7 bases unmatched. DNA for the CDR3: TGCGCCAGCAGCCTGTCCGGGACAGGGAGTGAAAAACTGTTTTTT. This encodes CASSLSGTGSEKLFF.

In this sample, this clone turned up once. Other DNA sequences in this sample translate to the same CDR3. The J gene is TRBJ2-1, the V gene TRBV5-1; D is unresolved. V lost 5 bases, J lost 3 bases, and 3 bases lay in between. The CDR3 runs 11 residues. Per the germline V gene, CDR1 is SGHRS and CDR2 is YFSETQ. The CDR3, as DNA: TGCGCCAGCAGAGACTACAATGAGCAGTTCTTC. This gives the protein CASRDYNEQFF.

A remark on this clone: Other nucleotide sequences in the sample specify the same CDR3. The V gene is TRBV5-1, the J gene TRBJ2-1, with D possibly matching TRBD2 (6 bases). The CDR3 covers 15 residues. Germline CDR1 and CDR2: SGHRS and YFSETQ. The V and J ends lost 4 bases and 0 bases respectively, with 11 bases between them. The CDR3 loop reads CASSLGGSSYNEQFF. CDR3 bases: TGCGCCAGCAGCCTCGGGGGAAGCTCCTACAATGAGCAGTTCTTC.

V usage is TRBV30 and J usage is TRBJ2-3; tentatively, D is TRBD1 (6 bases). The CDR3 runs to 14 residues. Germline CDR1 is GTSNPN and CDR2 is SVGIG (reference sequence). V lost 4 bases, J lost 0 bases, and 11 bases lay in between. CDR3 region: CAWNQGLSTDTQYF. For the CDR3, the DNA is TGTGCCTGGAATCAGGGGTTAAGCACAGATACGCAGTATTTT.

The J gene is TRBJ2-7, the V gene TRBV10-3; tentative D call: TRBD2 (5 bases). The V end was cut by 4 bases, the J end by 4 bases, with 8 bases between. CDR1 and CDR2 from the germline V gene are ENHRY and SYGVKD. This CDR3 spans 12 amino acids. The CDR3 DNA sequence: TGTGCCATCAGTGGCCGGGATTACGAGCAGTACTTC. It codes for CAISGRDYEQYF.

As concerns this clone: The sample contains more than one DNA sequence encoding this CDR3. This chain uses TRBV7-3 with TRBJ1-1, with TRBD1 as a possible D gene (5 bases). The V gene's germline CDR1 is SGHTA and CDR2 FQGTGA. There are 14 residues in the CDR3. The V and J ends lost 0 bases and 1 base respectively, with 6 bases between them. The DNA for the CDR3 is TGTGCCAGCAGCTTAACGGGGGGGAACACTGAAGCTTTCTTT. Translation gives CASSLTGGNTEAFF.

The chain has TRBV5-4 and TRBJ2-1, with D perhaps matching TRBD2 (5 bases). Germline lookup yields CDR1 SGHNT and CDR2 YYREEE (reference sequence). This CDR3 region has 14 residues. Trimming removed 1 base from V and 5 bases from J, with 10 bases in between. The CDR3 reads CASSLTGKNNEQFF. CDR3 nucleotide sequence: TGTGCCAGCAGCTTGACGGGGAAAAACAATGAGCAGTTCTTC.